This TCR beta chain was found in a study of blood T cell repertoires in COVID-19 (dated by TCRdb to the early 2020s). A note on the overall study: Samples from collaborators originated in the United States, Italy and Spain and spanned both the acute and convalescent phases of COVID-19. The sample metadata nearly always contained a de-identified subject ID, COVID-19 status, age in years and sex. The material from the prospective study consisted of cDNA or gDNA derived from T cells, B-cell-depleted T cells, or PBMCs. A freely available public database, intended as a resource for researchers studying the immune response to SARS-CoV-2, is where the repertoires were released. Where available, HLA class I and class II types were obtained from metadata supplied by the sample provider rather than from assay-based typing. Deeply sampled blood TCRbeta repertoires from subjects exposed to, actively infected with, or recovered from COVID-19 were included in the dataset. Samples were obtained from the ongoing ImmuneRACE study (first 160 participants) and from over 1,000 subjects provided by 6 global collaborators. Paper-wide results and their limitations: The amount of clinical and demographic metadata varied by source and participant and was provided uncurated.

The CDR3 sequence holds 16 residues, the cysteine and phenylalanine included. The CDR3 DNA has 48 bases and is translated from base 1. Here V drops 1 base and J drops 4 bases, and the junction holds 6 bases not matched to any gene. The germline V gene encodes CDR1 LGHNA and CDR2 YNFKEQ. One collaborating source in Seattle enrolled patients while the patients were actively infected and followed the patients over time throughout the course of disease. Collaborating institutions collected whole blood in K2EDTA tubes following their own protocols. For TCRbeta analysis, collaborators shipped samples as frozen whole blood, isolated PBMCs, or DNA extracted from either of those sample types. TCRbeta CDR3 regions were amplified from genomic DNA by means of the immunoSEQ Assay, a bias-controlled multiplex PCR. Per the authors' processing: The number of nucleated cells in each sample was estimated by amplification of reference gene primers within the assay. Sequence reads were collapsed and filtered to measure the absolute abundance of every unique TCRbeta CDR3 rearrangement. For each sample, productive Simpson clonality was calculated as the square root of Simpson's diversity index across productive rearrangements. This immuneACCESS table, as held by TCRdb, lists in-frame sequences with V and J called but not all clones. Of the missing ones, under half trace to an unresolved V gene in checked studies; the others have no known cause. V and J calls and clone size are as listed in that table; D and trimming were resolved from the DNA. This sample comprises some 110,000 clones, more than 80% of them detected only once. The ten top clones hold approximately 3.5% of the sample.

This clone was counted once. No antigen is known for it. Per-base quality was not reported, and no clone a single base away is much larger than it. The sample taken for sequencing was peripheral blood. The receptor was derived from a woman over 75 with COVID-19, enrolled during active disease. The rearranged chain carries TRBV4-2 and TRBJ2-3; TRBD2 agrees with 9 junctional bases. The DNA sequence is as follows: TGTGCCAGCAGCCAAGGGAATAGCGGGAGCGCAGATACGCAGTATTTT. The encoded protein is CASSQGNSGSADTQYF.